This section outlines one TCR beta chain sequence together with its context. These data come from a study of blood T cell repertoires in COVID-19. The CDR3 is 13 amino acids. With 4 bases clipped from V and 4 bases from J, the junction kept 3 bases outside the gene matches. Germline values: CDR1 WSHSY, CDR2 SAAADI. The protocol was immunoSEQ multiplex PCR, while the TCRdb copy is restricted to in-frame clones and leaves out a portion. In the table there are more than 130,000 clones, 85% to 90% of which are singletons. The source of this sequence is a woman between 40 and 50 years old with acute or convalescent COVID-19. V and J are TRBV10-2 and TRBJ2-5, with 7 positions matching TRBD2. The sample taken for sequencing was peripheral blood. The CDR3 DNA sequence: TGCGCCAGCAGTGCGACGGGGGGAGAGACCCAGTACTTC. Protein: CASSATGGETQYF.